This TCR beta chain appears in the sequencing data of a study of T cells expressing NK-cell markers. As for the study in general: It was sorted CD3+CD56+NKG2C+, CD3+CD56+NKG2C- and CD3+CD56-NKG2C+ T cells that supplied the TCR beta repertoires.

Regarding the study as a whole: The HCMV specificity of the expanded NKG2C+ T cell clones stayed unresolved. Dominant NKG2C+ clonotype frequencies of about 1.0-8% of CD8+ T cells were measured in over 5 donors.

As concerns this clonotype: Its antigen is currently unknown.

CDR1 SNHLY and CDR2 FYNNEI come from the germline V gene. The CDR3 loop spans 14 amino acids. cDNA encoding TCR beta was synthesized via 5'RACE template switching incorporating UMIs. TCRdb reanalyzed the 5' RACE reads, giving one entry per CDR3 protein sequence and no DNA. This sample's table has a few hundred thousand distinct CDR3 sequences. The chain recombines TRBV2 with TRBJ2-5; no DNA is available, so the TRBD1 call from TCRdb remains unchecked. The origin of this receptor is a man aged 18 to 29 in good health. Sequenced: blood T cells: a sorted CD56 or NKG2C T cell subset, CD4+ or CD8+ T cells, or bulk PBMC T cells (not recorded which). The CDR3 protein is CASSDPGRQETQYF.